This T cell receptor (beta chain) is drawn from a study of T cells in Graves' hyperthyroidism and ophthalmopathy. The TCR beta CDR3 regions underwent amplification using RNA transcripts as the source. Initially, a first-round RT-PCR of the TCR CDR3 employed the HTBI primer set. From the multiplex PCR reads, TCRdb called clonotypes with MiXCR, one entry per CDR3 protein. This table has 700,000 to 950,000 distinct CDR3 sequences, over 35% appearing once. Trimming at V came to 2 bases and at J to 10 bases, leaving 10 bases not matched to a gene. Looked up from germline, CDR1 is MGHRA and CDR2 is YSYEKL. There are 16 residues in the CDR3.

The chain employs TRBV4-1 and TRBJ1-6, with 8 bases lining up with TRBD1. Sequencing was carried out using blood. The receptor comes from a woman aged 40 to 50 with Graves' hyperthyroidism. The CDR3 loop is CASSQPPGQGGSPLHF. CDR3 in DNA: TGCGCCAGCAGCCAACCCCCTGGACAGGGCGGGTCACCCCTCCACTTT.